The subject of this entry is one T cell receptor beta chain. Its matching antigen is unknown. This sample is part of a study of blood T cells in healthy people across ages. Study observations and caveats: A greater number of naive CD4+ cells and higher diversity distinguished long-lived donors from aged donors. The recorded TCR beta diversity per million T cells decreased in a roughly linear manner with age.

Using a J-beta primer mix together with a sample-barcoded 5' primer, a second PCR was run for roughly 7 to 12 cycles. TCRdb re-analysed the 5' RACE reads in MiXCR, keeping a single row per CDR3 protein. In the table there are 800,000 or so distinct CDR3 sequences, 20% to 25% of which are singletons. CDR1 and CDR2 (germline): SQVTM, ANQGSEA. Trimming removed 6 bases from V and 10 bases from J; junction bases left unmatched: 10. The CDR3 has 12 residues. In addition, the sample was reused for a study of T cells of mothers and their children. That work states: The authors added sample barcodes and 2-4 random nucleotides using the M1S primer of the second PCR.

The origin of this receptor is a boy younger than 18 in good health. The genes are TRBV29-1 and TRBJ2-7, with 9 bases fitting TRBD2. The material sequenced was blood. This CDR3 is CSVGPGTSSQYF. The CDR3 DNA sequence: TGCAGCGTCGGCCCCGGGACTAGCTCTCAGTACTTC.